Listed below are T cell receptor beta chains from one sample, sequenced in a study of T cell changes during pregnancy in multiple sclerosis. TCRdb's table, derived via immunoSEQ multiplex PCR, lists solely in-frame clones and lacks some. The sample includes over 85,000 clones, 91% of them seen just once. Sequences were derived from peripheral blood, sampled after pregnancy. All receptors come from a female donor in good health, enrolled as a control in a pregnancy study. Each CDR3 is given with its conserved first and last residue. Fields, in order: D gene, J gene, CDR3 length, V gene, clone size, CDR3 DNA, CDR3 protein. D genes are given only for firm matches. For some rows the clone size is stated as once, few or many, or as a class when expanded; others skip it.

TRBD1 TRBJ1-2 14 TRBV7-9 . TGTGCCAGCAGCCGAGACAGGGGTATTGACGGCTACACCTTC CASSRDRGIDGYTF
TRBD2 TRBJ2-3 16 TRBV9 . TGTGCCAGCAGCGAGGGATCGGGGGGGAGAACAGATACGCAGTATTTT CASSEGSGGRTDTQYF
. TRBJ1-4 15 TRBV4-3 . TGCGCCAGCAGTCAAAGCAGGGTGCGGTATGAAAAACTGTTTTTT CASSQSRVRYEKLFF
. TRBJ1-6 15 TRBV19 . TGTGCCAGTACCATCGCTGACAGGTCCAATTCACCCCTCCACTTT CASTIADRSNSPLHF
. TRBJ2-3 15 TRBV5-6 . TGTGCCAGCAGCTGGGGACACCCTAGCACAGATACGCAGTATTTT CASSWGHPSTDTQYF
TRBD1 TRBJ1-2 15 TRBV28 once TGTGCCAGCAGGCCGCGGACAGGGACTAACTATGGCTACACCTTC CASRPRTGTNYGYTF
. TRBJ2-1 13 TRBV7-9 . TGTGCCAGCAGGGGGGGTTCCTACAATGAGCAGTTCTTC CASRGGSYNEQFF
. TRBJ2-2 15 TRBV7-2 once TGTGCCAGCAACTCTCGACAGTTGGGTTCCGGGGAGCTGTTTTTT CASNSRQLGSGELFF
TRBD2 TRBJ2-2 17 TRBV28 . TGTGCCAGCAGTTTCGGGGGACTAGCGGGGGGGCGCGGGGAGCTGTTTTTT CASSFGGLAGGRGELFF
. TRBJ2-7 15 TRBV4-3 . TGCGCCAGCAGTTTATTTGGGGCGAGCTCCTACGAGCAGTACTTC CASSLFGASSYEQYF
TRBD1 TRBJ2-7 17 TRBV7-8 . TGTGCCAGCAGCTTTCCGGCCCAGAGACAGGGGTCCTACGAGCAGTACTTC CASSFPAQRQGSYEQYF
. TRBJ2-2 12 TRBV28 . TGTGCCAGCACCGCTGGAGGGGAAGGGCTGTTTTTT CASTAGGEGLFF
TRBD1 TRBJ1-5 15 TRBV4-2 . TGTGCCAGCAGCCAGGCAGAGGGGGCGGGTCAGCCCCAGCATTTT CASSQAEGAGQPQHF
. TRBJ2-5 15 TRBV11-2 . TGTGCCAGCAGCTTAGCTGGGGGCAGCCAAGAGACCCAGTACTTC CASSLAGGSQETQYF
. TRBJ2-3 16 TRBV19 . TGTGCCAGTAGTCTCCGCGGGGCGGCCCGAACAGATACGCAGTATTTT CASSLRGAARTDTQYF
. TRBJ1-5 14 TRBV7-9 . TGTGCCAGCAGCATGGGGGCGGGCAATCAGCCCCAGCATTTT CASSMGAGNQPQHF
TRBD2 TRBJ2-7 15 TRBV7-9 . TGTGCCAGCAGCTTAGCCGGGAGGGTGGTAGGAGAGCAGTACTTC CASSLAGRVVGEQYF
. TRBJ2-3 14 TRBV5-1 . TGCGCCAGCAGCTCAGGGGGGTTCCCAGATACGCAGTATTTT CASSSGGFPDTQYF
TRBD1 TRBJ2-2 14 TRBV6-6 . TGTGCCAGCAGACTCGGACAGGGGACCGGGGAGCTGTTTTTT CASRLGQGTGELFF
TRBD1 TRBJ1-1 15 TRBV14 . TGTGCCAGCAGCCAAGATAACAGGGGGAACACTGAAGCTTTCTTT CASSQDNRGNTEAFF
. TRBJ2-3 15 TRBV16 . TGTGCCAGCAGCCAAGCGGGGCTGGGAACAGATACGCAGTATTTT CASSQAGLGTDTQYF
. TRBJ1-4 14 TRBV5-6 . TGTGCCAGCAGCCGTTCAGGGGTTGATGAAAAACTGTTTTTT CASSRSGVDEKLFF
. TRBJ1-4 15 TRBV4-3 . TGCGCCAGCAGCCAAGTGTCTAGGACTAATGAAAAACTGTTTTTT CASSQVSRTNEKLFF
TRBD2 TRBJ2-7 14 TRBV25-1 . TGTGCCAGCCATAGCGGGGGCACCCCCTACGAGCAGTACTTC CASHSGGTPYEQYF
. TRBJ1-1 15 TRBV21-1 . TGTGCCAGCAGGGGGGGGAGCGCCGTGGACACTGAAGCTTTCTTT CASRGGSAVDTEAFF
. TRBJ1-3 12 TRBV28 . TGTGCCAGTGCGGCAGGGTTAGACACCATATATTTT CASAAGLDTIYF
TRBD1 TRBJ1-1 14 TRBV12-5 . TGTGCTAGTGGTTTGGGGACAGGGTGGACTGAAGCTTTCTTT CASGLGTGWTEAFF
. TRBJ1-3 17 TRBV4-1 . TGCGCCAGCAGCCAAGCCTCAGCGGGGGTATATGGAAACACCATATATTTT CASSQASAGVYGNTIYF
. TRBJ1-1 11 TRBV11-3 . TGTGCCAGCAGCTCCTATACCGAAGCTTTCTTT CASSSYTEAFF
TRBD1 TRBJ2-5 16 TRBV11-2 . TGTGCCAGCAGCTTAGGACAGGGGCGGTACCAAGAGACCCAGTACTTC CASSLGQGRYQETQYF
TRBD1 TRBJ2-1 15 TRBV9 . TGTGCCAGCAGCGTAGCACAGGGGGCCTACAATGAGCAGTTCTTC CASSVAQGAYNEQFF
. TRBJ1-1 16 TRBV18 . TGTGCCAGCTCACCTCGCGAACTTACAGGGAACACTGAAGCTTTCTTT CASSPRELTGNTEAFF
TRBD2 TRBJ2-1 16 TRBV7-2 . TGTGCCAGCAGCAAACGTAGCGGGGGGTTACACAATGAGCAGTTCTTC CASSKRSGGLHNEQFF
. TRBJ1-1 14 TRBV27 . TGTGCCAGCAGTTTATCGCGGGTGAACACTGAAGCTTTCTTT CASSLSRVNTEAFF
. TRBJ1-2 14 TRBV18 . TGTGCCAGCTCACCAGGAGATTTCAACTATGGCTACACCTTC CASSPGDFNYGYTF
. TRBJ2-7 14 TRBV7-2 . TGTGCCAGCAGCTTAGAGGGGGGGAGTTACGAGCAGTACTTC CASSLEGGSYEQYF
TRBD1 TRBJ1-4 15 TRBV6-1 . TGTGCCAGCACGGGACAGGCTACAACTAATGAAAAACTGTTTTTT CASTGQATTNEKLFF
TRBD2 TRBJ2-5 16 TRBV7-2 . TGTGCCAGCAGCCCTCGTGGCGGGGGGGCACGGGAGACCCAGTACTTC CASSPRGGGARETQYF
TRBD1 TRBJ1-1 14 TRBV5-4 . TGTGCCAGCAGCCGGGACAGGTTGAACACTGAAGCTTTCTTT CASSRDRLNTEAFF
. TRBJ2-3 15 TRBV4-2 . TGTGCCAGCAGCCAAGAGGGCGGGGACACAGATACGCAGTATTTT CASSQEGGDTDTQYF
. TRBJ2-1 12 TRBV7-3 . TGTGCCAGCAGCCCGGGGTCCCATGAGCAGTTCTTC CASSPGSHEQFF
. TRBJ1-1 13 TRBV10-3 . TGTGCCATCAGTGAATGGGGGCCCGCCGGGGCTTTCTTT CAISEWGPAGAFF
TRBD1 TRBJ1-5 15 TRBV2 . TGTGCCAGCAGGGACAGGGAACGCGGCAATCAGCCCCAGCATTTT CASRDRERGNQPQHF
. TRBJ1-5 15 TRBV2 . TGTGCCAGCAGTGAATGGACCTCAGGGATTCAGCCCCAGCATTTT CASSEWTSGIQPQHF
TRBD1 TRBJ1-2 15 TRBV4-1 . TGCGCCAGCAGCCAAACCCGGGACAGGGGAAATGGCTACACCTTC CASSQTRDRGNGYTF